Shown below are 20 T cell receptor beta chains from a single sample sequenced in a study of blood T cell repertoires in COVID-19. TCRdb's copy holds only in-frame clones and misses some; the assay was immunoSEQ multiplex PCR. The sample records roughly 30,000 clones, approximately 90% being singletons. Input material: peripheral blood. These receptor sequences come from a human donor in a cohort sampled during active COVID-19.

The chain joins TRBV7-6 to TRBJ2-2; TRBD2 matches at 8 bases. The V segment lost 10 bases and the J segment 7 bases; nucleotides outside the gene matches: 11. This CDR3 contains 14 residues. CDR1 and CDR2 from the germline V gene are SGHVS and FNYEAQ. The CDR3 DNA reads TGTGCCATACGGAGCGGGGGCCTCGGCGGGGAGCTGTTTTTT. Its translation is CAIRSGGLGGELFF.

The V gene is TRBV19, the J gene TRBJ2-6, with D perhaps matching TRBD2 (6 bases). The length of the CDR3 is 18 residues. Germline CDR1 and CDR2: LNHDA and SQIVND (reference sequence). V was trimmed by 4 bases and J by 4 bases, leaving 20 bases between them. The CDR3 region has the DNA TGTGCCAGTAGTACAATATCGACTAGAGCGTCGGGGGCCAACGTCCTGACTTTC. Encoded protein: CASSTISTRASGANVLTF.

The J gene is TRBJ2-7, the V gene TRBV20-1; D is possibly TRBD1 (6 bases). The V and J ends lost 5 bases and 3 bases respectively, with 17 bases between them. Germline V gene lookup returns CDR1 DFQATT and CDR2 SNEGSKA (reference sequence). This CDR3 comprises 14 residues. In nucleotides, the CDR3 is TGCAGTGCTCGTGGGACACAAACGGACTACGAGCAGTACTTC. Its translation: CSARGTQTDYEQYF.

V and J are TRBV7-6 and TRBJ2-1; the match to TRBD1 covers 9 bases. The CDR3 has 15 residues. The trim removed 5 bases at V and 3 bases at J, leaving 5 bases unmatched. Germline V gene data show CDR1 as SGHVS and CDR2 as FNYEAQ. In DNA form, the CDR3 reads TGTGCCAGCAGCCAGGGACAGGGCGACTACAATGAGCAGTTCTTC. Protein sequence: CASSQGQGDYNEQFF.

This chain joins TRBV5-1 and TRBJ1-6, with TRBD1 identical over 7 bases. The CDR3 runs to 16 residues. J gave up 7 bases and V 4 bases, and 11 bases lay outside the gene matches. Germline CDR1 reads SGHRS; CDR2 reads YFSETQ. CDR3 amino acids: CASSTNAGTANSPLHF. CDR3 nucleotide sequence: TGCGCCAGCAGCACTAATGCCGGGACAGCGAATTCACCCCTCCACTTT.

In this sample, this clone turned up once. V and J are TRBV19 and TRBJ1-2, with D perhaps matching TRBD1 (5 bases). Germline lookup yields CDR1 LNHDA and CDR2 SQIVND (reference sequence). V lost 4 bases and J lost 1, with 7 bases in between. This CDR3 region has 13 residues. The CDR3 region has the DNA TGTGCCAGTAGTAACCAGGGTAACTATGGCTACACCTTC. Translation gives CASSNQGNYGYTF.

The gene calls are TRBV3-1 (or the pseudogene TRBV3-2) and TRBJ2-7; 9 bases line up with TRBD2. From germline, CDR1 is LGHDT and CDR2 YNNKEL (reference sequence). The CDR3 has 15 amino acids. J gave up 5 bases and V 4 bases, and 9 bases lay outside the gene matches. In nucleotides, the CDR3 is TGTGCCAGCAGCCGTAGCGGGGGATCGGTTCACGAGCAGTACTTC. Its protein is CASSRSGGSVHEQYF.

This chain uses TRBV3-1 (or the pseudogene TRBV3-2) with TRBJ2-3, with D maybe TRBD2 (6 bases). V lost 4 bases, J lost 2 bases, and 16 bases lay in between. Germline V CDR1 and CDR2: LGHDT, YNNKEL (reference sequence). The CDR3 sequence is 16 residues long. CDR3 in DNA: TGTGCCAGCAGCCGAGCCCCTAGCGCTGACACAGATACGCAGTATTTT. It codes for CASSRAPSADTDTQYF.

This chain connects TRBV5-1 to TRBJ2-5; perhaps TRBD2 as D (5 bases). V was shortened by 0 bases and J by 2 bases, with 14 bases between the two germline ends. Germline CDR1 and CDR2: SGHRS and YFSETQ. There are 16 residues in the CDR3. The DNA of the CDR3 is TGCGCCAGCAGCTTGGGGAGTCCGGGAATTCAAGAGACCCAGTACTTC. This sequence encodes CASSLGSPGIQETQYF. Full variable domain (rest looked up from reference TRBV5-1 and TRBJ2-5): KAGVTQTPRYLIKTRGQQVTLSCSPISGHRSVSWYQQTPGQGLQFLFEYFSETQRNKGNFPGRFSGRQFSNSRSEMNVSTLELGDSALYLCASSLGSPGIQETQYFGPGTRLLVL.

This chain links TRBV12-5 with TRBJ1-1; 9 bases map to TRBD1. This CDR3 has 20 amino acids. V trimming: 2 bases; J trimming: 1 base; junction bases outside the gene matches: 17. The V gene's germline CDR1 is LGHNT and CDR2 FRNRAP. As DNA, the CDR3 is TGTGCTAGTGGTTTGTCCACCTCACAGGGGGCCTGGAGAGGGAACACTGAAGCTTTCTTT. Protein sequence: CASGLSTSQGAWRGNTEAFF. The full variable domain, rest sourced from reference TRBV12-5 and TRBJ1-1, is DARVTQTPRHKVTEMGQEVTMRCQPILGHNTVFWYRQTMMQGLELLAYFRNRAPLDDSGMPKDRFSAEMPDATLATLKIQPSEPRDSAVYFCASGLSTSQGAWRGNTEAFFGQGTRLTVV.

The chain couples TRBV25-1 to TRBJ1-3; TRBD1 is a possible D gene (5 bases). Germline-derived CDR1 and CDR2 are MGHDK and SYGVNS. Trimming shortened V by 6 bases and J by 0 bases, and 9 bases separated the two germline ends. The CDR3 has 14 amino acids. The CDR3 sequence is CASRGELSGNTIYF. CDR3 sequence (DNA): TGTGCCAGCAGAGGGGAACTCTCTGGAAACACCATATATTTT. The whole variable domain, filled in from reference TRBV25-1 and TRBJ1-3, reads EADIYQTPRYLVIGTGKKITLECSQTMGHDKMYWYQQDPGMELHLIHYSYGVNSTEKGDLSSESTVSRIRTEHFPLTLESARPSHTSQYLCASRGELSGNTIYFGEGSWLTVV.

This clone occurred once. One end of the junction does not line up with germline, which may come from a read error. V and J are TRBV7-2 and TRBJ2-7, with D maybe TRBD1 (5 bases). The CDR3 loop spans 15 amino acids. Germline CDR1 and CDR2: SGHTA and FQGNSA. CDR3 DNA: TGTGCCAGCAGGTTAGGGGCTCACTCCTCCTACGAGCAGTACTTC. Protein: CASRLGAHSSYEQYF.

This chain links TRBV18 with TRBJ2-2, with 9 bases lining up with TRBD2. Germline CDR1 KGHSH, CDR2 LQKENI. Trimming at V came to 1 base and at J to 2 bases, leaving 2 bases not matched to a gene. The CDR3 is 16 residues long. The DNA for the CDR3 is TGTGCCAGCTCACCACAAGCGGGAGGAAACACCGGGGAGCTGTTTTTT. Translation: CASSPQAGGNTGELFF.

J is TRBJ2-5 and V is TRBV4-1; 8 bases line up with TRBD1. J lost 1 base, V lost 4 bases, and 2 bases had no gene match. Looked up from germline, CDR1 is MGHRA and CDR2 is YSYEKL. The CDR3 covers 14 residues. The CDR3 region has the DNA TGCGCCAGCAGCCTGGACAGGGCCCAAGAGACCCAGTACTTC. Translation: CASSLDRAQETQYF.

This chain connects TRBV23-1 to TRBJ1-1, with D uncertain. TRBV23-1 is an ORF, with its function uncertain. CDR3 size: 15 residues. V lost 0 bases and J 5 bases, leaving 13 bases between the germline ends. As DNA, the CDR3 is TGCGCCAGCAGTCAATCGCCAGGCCCTAAAACTGAAGCTTTCTTT. Its translation: CASSQSPGPKTEAFF.

The chain is built from TRBV2 and TRBJ1-5, with D perhaps matching TRBD1 (5 bases). V was clipped by 9 bases and J by 2 bases, with 14 bases between them. The length of the CDR3 is 14 residues. Germline V lookup: CDR1 SNHLY, CDR2 FYNNEI. The chain's CDR3 is CASHGQGGNQPQHF. CDR3 sequence (DNA): TGTGCCAGTCACGGCCAAGGGGGCAATCAGCCCCAGCATTTT.

The chain joins TRBV18 to TRBJ2-1; D perhaps matches TRBD1 (6 bases). Trimming took off 2 bases at V and 4 bases at J, with 12 bases between the two ends. The CDR3 runs 15 residues. Germline CDR1 reads KGHSH; CDR2 reads LQKENI. The CDR3 DNA is TGTGCCAGCTCACCAGCCGGGACACCGTACAATGAGCAGTTCTTC. It encodes CASSPAGTPYNEQFF.

The chain joins TRBV10-2 to TRBJ2-7; unclear D gene. V dropped 2 bases and J dropped 6 bases, with 8 bases sitting between them. Germline V CDR1 and CDR2: WSHSY, SAAADI. The CDR3 is 12 residues long. The CDR3 DNA is TGCGCCAGCAGTGAGACGGCTAGCGAGCAGTACTTC. Its translation: CASSETASEQYF.

The chain links TRBV30 to TRBJ2-1, with D possibly being TRBD2 (6 bases). Trimming took 2 bases from V and 15 from J, leaving 23 bases between them. This CDR3 spans 14 amino acids. Germline V gives CDR1 GTSNPN, CDR2 SVGIG (reference sequence). DNA of the CDR3: TGTGCCTGGAGTAGAACCCCTGGGACTGAATATTCGTTCTTC. Its translation: CAWSRTPGTEYSFF.

The V call is TRBV10-3, the J call TRBJ1-2, with D possibly being TRBD1 (6 bases). CDR3 length: 15 residues. Germline V gene lookup returns CDR1 ENHRY and CDR2 SYGVKD. Trimming cost V 2 bases and J 2 bases, with 12 bases left between them. The CDR3 DNA reads as TGTGCCATCAGTGAGCAGGGACATCAAAACTATGGCTACACCTTC. It encodes CAISEQGHQNYGYTF.